This T cell receptor (beta chain) was documented in a study of blood T cell repertoires in COVID-19. The participants were between about 18 and 90 years old and came from some 23 US areas. Assay used: immunoSEQ multiplex PCR; TCRdb lists only in-frame clones, some missing. This table holds over 200,000 clones, around 85% found once. The V end lost 1 base, the J end lost 6 bases, and 10 bases lay between the germline ends. Germline loops: CDR1 KGHSH, CDR2 LQKENI. This CDR3 spans 14 amino acids. Sequencing was carried out using PBMCs or T cells enriched from blood (not recorded which). The chain has TRBV18 and TRBJ1-3; D may be TRBD1 (5 bases). The receptor comes from a man in his forties who had recovered from COVID-19. The CDR3 DNA sequence: TGTGCCAGCTCACCACGGGGCGTTATAAACACCATATATTTT. It codes for CASSPRGVINTIYF.